These 19 T cell receptor beta chains were all obtained from the same sample, sequenced in a study of beta chain features in type 1 diabetes. General study results and limits: Shorter TCRB CDR3s, moderately but significantly so, were found in Type 1 diabetes patients in all four CD4+ subsets.

Antigen specificity for these receptors is unknown. Expressed TCRB transcripts were sequenced because the entire RNA isolate underwent reverse transcription. Data came from immunoSEQ multiplex PCR; TCRdb stores just in-frame clones and leaves some out. The profile shows 300,000 to 400,000 clones, roughly 14% of them singletons. Source material: naive CD4+ T cells from blood. These receptor sequences come from a woman between 18 and 29 years old with type 1 diabetes.

The sample holds a few counts of this clone. J is TRBJ2-3 and V is TRBV15; D perhaps matches TRBD1 (5 bases). This CDR3 spans 17 amino acids. The V end was cut by 4 bases, the J end by 0 bases, with 17 bases between. The germline V gene encodes CDR1 LNHNV and CDR2 YYDKDF (reference sequence). CDR3 DNA sequence: TGTGCCACCAGCATGACCTTTGGGGCTTCTAGCACAGATACGCAGTATTTT. Protein: CATSMTFGASSTDTQYF.

This chain uses TRBV5-1 with TRBJ1-1; D unclear. There are 13 residues in the CDR3. The germline V gene encodes CDR1 SGHRS and CDR2 YFSETQ. The germline V and J ends were trimmed by 4 bases and 0 bases, with 7 bases remaining between them. As DNA, the CDR3 is TGCGCCAGCAGCGTAGAGATGAACACTGAAGCTTTCTTT. Translated, it gives CASSVEMNTEAFF.

This clone was seen a few times. V and J are TRBV29-1 and TRBJ1-4; weak D call: TRBD1 (5 bases). CDR3 length equals 13 residues. Per germline, CDR1 SQVTM and CDR2 ANQGSEA. The V end was cut by 7 bases, the J end by 7 bases, with 16 bases between. CDR3 region: CSARRGTPEKLFF. The CDR3, as DNA: TGCAGCGCCCGACGGGGGACCCCTGAAAAACTGTTTTTT.

This clone was counted only a few times. The chain has TRBV2 and TRBJ2-1; TRBD2 matches 10 bases. After removal of 10 bases from V and 6 bases from J, the junction contained 6 bases not matched to a gene. This CDR3 has 13 amino acids. The germline gives CDR1 SNHLY, CDR2 FYNNEI. The CDR3: CANKREGTNEQFF. The CDR3 nucleotides read TGTGCCAACAAGCGGGAGGGGACCAATGAGCAGTTCTTC.

The chain joins TRBV10-2 to TRBJ2-7, with 11 bases fitting TRBD2. Trimming took 4 bases from V and 2 from J; bases not matched to a gene: 7. This CDR3 region has 16 residues. In germline, CDR1 is WSHSY, CDR2 SAAADI. The DNA of the CDR3 is TGCGCCAGCAGTGGGGGACTAGCGGTCGTAACCTACGAGCAGTACTTC. Translating gives CASSGGLAVVTYEQYF.

This clone was picked up a small number of times. The chain is built from TRBV27 and TRBJ1-5; D is ambiguous. Trimming removed 6 bases at V and 3 bases at J, with 9 bases between. Germline values: CDR1 MNHEY, CDR2 SMNVEV (reference sequence). This CDR3 has 13 residues. CDR3 sequence (DNA): TGTGCCAGCAGGGGCCCCTACAATCAGCCCCAGCATTTT. Amino acid sequence: CASRGPYNQPQHF.

This clone was seen only a few times. The genes are TRBV21-1 and TRBJ2-7; the table gives TRBD2 as D, unverified against the DNA. TRBV21-1 is tagged as a pseudogene. The CDR3 length is 14 residues. CDR3 protein: CASSKPGESYEQYV. The DNA for the CDR3 is TGTGCCAGCAGCAAACCCGGGGAATCCTACGAGCAGTACGTC.

There are a few counts of this clone. The chain couples TRBV6-5 to TRBJ1-1; 7 nucleotides agree with TRBD1. Germline CDR1 MNHEY, CDR2 SVGAGI. The CDR3 is 13 amino acids. After removal of 6 bases from V and 4 bases from J, the junction contained 5 bases not matched to a gene. The chain's CDR3 is CASRSTGVTEAFF. The CDR3 DNA reads as TGTGCCAGCAGATCCACAGGGGTCACTGAAGCTTTCTTT.

This clone was detected a few times. V is TRBV19 and J is TRBJ2-7; 10 positions agree with TRBD2. The length of the CDR3 is 15 residues. CDR1 LNHDA and CDR2 SQIVND come from the germline V gene (reference sequence). V shed 3 bases and J 1 base; nucleotides not matched to a gene: 3. CDR3 amino acids: CASSITSGMSYEQYF. The CDR3 region has the DNA TGTGCCAGTAGTATCACTAGCGGGATGTCCTACGAGCAGTACTTC.

This clone was observed a few times. The J gene is TRBJ1-2, the V gene TRBV5-4; weak D call: TRBD1 (6 bases). With 1 base removed from V and 9 bases from J, the gap between germline ends came to 16 bases. This CDR3 has 14 residues. Germline lookup yields CDR1 SGHNT and CDR2 YYREEE (reference sequence). CDR3 bases: TGTGCCAGCAGCTTGCGGGGTGACAGGTCGAGCTACACCTTC. It specifies CASSLRGDRSSYTF.

This clone was observed a few times. J is TRBJ2-1 and V is TRBV9; TRBD1 agrees at 7 bases. CDR1 and CDR2 from the germline V gene are SGDLS and YYNGEE. V lost 4 bases to trimming and J lost 0 bases; unmatched junction nucleotides: 13. The CDR3 is 18 amino acids. DNA for the CDR3: TGTGCCAGCAGCCCCGAGGACAGGCCTTACCGCTCCTACAATGAGCAGTTCTTC. It codes for CASSPEDRPYRSYNEQFF. Drawing the rest from reference TRBV9 and TRBJ2-1, the complete variable domain is DSGVTQTPKHLITATGQRVTLRCSPRSGDLSVYWYQQSLDQGLQFLIQYYNGEERAKGNILERFSAQQFPDLHSELNLSSLELGDSALYFCASSPEDRPYRSYNEQFFGPGTRLTVL.

This sequence joins TRBV29-1 and TRBJ1-1; weak D call: TRBD1 (5 bases). This CDR3 is 14 amino acids long. Trimming left V 0 bases short and J 9 bases short, with 17 bases between. Germline lookup yields CDR1 SQVTM and CDR2 ANQGSEA. CDR3 protein: CSVEDITFTGKAFF. The CDR3 DNA reads TGCAGCGTTGAAGATATTACATTCACAGGAAAAGCTTTCTTT.

There are a few counts of this clone. V usage is TRBV9 and J usage is TRBJ2-1; D gene uncertain. The CDR3 consists of 16 residues. Trimming pared 0 bases from V and 8 bases from J, leaving 18 bases between. CDR1 SGDLS and CDR2 YYNGEE come from the germline V gene. This CDR3 is CASSVGSSSVTYEQFF. Here the CDR3 DNA reads TGTGCCAGCAGCGTAGGGAGTAGTTCTGTTACATATGAGCAGTTCTTC.

The chain uses TRBV5-4 and TRBJ2-6, with D maybe TRBD2 (6 bases). CDR1 and CDR2 (germline): SGHNT, YYREEE (reference sequence). V was cut by 0 bases and J by 0 bases, with 10 bases left in between. The CDR3 is 17 residues long. The CDR3 is CASSLAGLYSGANVLTF. The DNA of the CDR3 is TGTGCCAGCAGCTTGGCGGGACTCTACTCTGGGGCCAACGTCCTGACTTTC.

This clone has a handful of counts. The chain links TRBV29-1 to TRBJ1-1; 7 bases fit TRBD1. CDR3 length equals 15 residues. The junction had 9 bases not matched to a gene; V was cut back by 4 bases and J by 1 base. Per germline, CDR1 SQVTM and CDR2 ANQGSEA. The CDR3 sequence: CSVGGAGTANTEAFF. The CDR3 DNA reads as TGCAGCGTTGGGGGGGCCGGGACAGCGAACACTGAAGCTTTCTTT.

The CDR3 DNA sequence: TGTGCCAGCAGCTTAGCGCGGCTAGCGGGAGGGCAAGAGACCCAGTACTTC. Residues: CASSLARLAGGQETQYF. The chain has TRBV7-2 and TRBJ2-5; 12 bases match TRBD2. The CDR3 loop spans 17 amino acids. The junction had 4 bases not matched to a gene; V was cut back by 0 bases and J by 2 bases. The germline gives CDR1 SGHTA, CDR2 FQGNSA.

In this sample, this clone turned up a few times. This chain connects TRBV7-9 to TRBJ2-1, with TRBD2 matching 9 bases. CDR1 and CDR2 (germline): SEHNR, FQNEAQ (reference sequence). The CDR3 runs to 18 residues. The trim removed 4 bases at V and 7 bases at J, leaving 17 bases unmatched. The CDR3 nucleotides read TGTGCCAGCAGCTCGAGGAGGACTAGCGCTTCGGGGGGGAATGAGCAGTTCTTC. Protein: CASSSRRTSASGGNEQFF.

The chain carries TRBV5-6 and TRBJ1-2, with TRBD1 identical over 7 bases. This CDR3 is 16 amino acids long. V was pared by 0 bases and J by 6 bases, with 11 bases of the junction left unmatched. Germline assignment: CDR1 SGHDT and CDR2 YYEEEE. CDR3 DNA sequence: TGTGCCAGCAGCTTGGGAGACAGGGCCAGATGGCATGGCTACACCTTC. Encoded protein: CASSLGDRARWHGYTF.

This clone was observed a few times. V usage is TRBV19 and J usage is TRBJ1-2, with no clear D. Germline CDR1 is LNHDA and CDR2 is SQIVND (reference sequence). This CDR3 has 12 amino acids. Trimming shortened V by 6 bases and J by 4 bases, and 9 bases separated the two germline ends. The CDR3: CASRGSSYGYTF. CDR3 nucleotide sequence: TGTGCCAGTAGGGGCTCCAGCTATGGCTACACCTTC.